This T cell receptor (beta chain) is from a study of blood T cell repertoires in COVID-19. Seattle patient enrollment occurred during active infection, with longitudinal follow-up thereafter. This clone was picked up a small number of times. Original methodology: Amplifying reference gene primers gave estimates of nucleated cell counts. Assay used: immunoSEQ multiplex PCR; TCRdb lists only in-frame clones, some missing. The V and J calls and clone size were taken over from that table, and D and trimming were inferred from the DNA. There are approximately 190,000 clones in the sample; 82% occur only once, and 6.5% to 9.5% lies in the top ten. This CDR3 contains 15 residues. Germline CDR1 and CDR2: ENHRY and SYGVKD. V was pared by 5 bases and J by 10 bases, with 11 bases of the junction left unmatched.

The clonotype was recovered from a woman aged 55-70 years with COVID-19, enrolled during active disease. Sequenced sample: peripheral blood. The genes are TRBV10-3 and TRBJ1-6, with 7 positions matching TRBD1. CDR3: CAISSSGQTLSPLHF. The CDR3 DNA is TGTGCCATCAGTTCATCGGGACAGACTTTATCACCCCTCCACTTT.